This entry lists 30 T cell receptor beta chains sequenced from one sample in a study of STAT3 mutations in large granular lymphocyte leukemia (dated 2019 in TCRdb). Their antigens are not known. On the study overall, not on this receptor specifically: At least one immunodominant TCRbeta clonotype was present in every T-LGLL patient, and multiple immunodominant subclonotypes appeared in about half of the T-LGLL patients.

Libraries were made using the immunoSEQ multiplex PCR assay. TCRdb took this table from immuneACCESS and kept in-frame rearrangements with V and J called. Such tables lack part of the clones; where checked against another copy, unresolved V genes explain under half of the gap, and the rest is unexplained. For this sample there are 10,000 to 15,000 clones; roughly nine tenths appear just once. Around a third of the sample is in the top ten clones. The specimen was peripheral blood mononuclear cells. The origin of the receptors is a man aged 35 to 55 with T-cell large granular lymphocyte leukemia. Some clones in this sample may be carry-over from other donors' samples. The age is the age at diagnosis.

V gene TRBV18 combines with J gene TRBJ1-4; D is perhaps TRBD1 (6 bases). The CDR3 totals 15 residues. Trimming took off 6 bases at V and 8 bases at J, with 19 bases between the two ends. Germline V gene sequence: CDR1 KGHSH, CDR2 LQKENI. CDR3 nucleotides: TGTGCCAGCTCGCCCGACAGGAACCAAGGGGAAAAACTGTTTTTT. Encoded protein: CASSPDRNQGEKLFF. Using reference TRBV18 and TRBJ1-4 for the parts outside the CDR3, the full variable domain is NAGVMQNPRHLVRRRGQEARLRCSPMKGHSHVYWYRQLPEEGLKFMVYLQKENIIDESGMPKERFSAEFPKEGPSILRIQQVVRGDSAAYFCASSPDRNQGEKLFFGSGTQLSVL.

The chain combines TRBV6-1 with TRBJ1-3, with a weak D call TRBD1 (5 bases). CDR3 length: 14 residues. V was trimmed by 6 bases and J by 0 bases, leaving 9 bases between them. Germline V gives CDR1 MNHNS, CDR2 SASEGT. CDR3 nucleotide sequence: TGTGCCAGCAGGGACACCGGCTCTGGAAACACCATATATTTT. Amino acids: CASRDTGSGNTIYF.

The V call is TRBV7-9, the J call TRBJ1-1, with D possibly TRBD1 on 5 matching bases. The V end lost 3 bases, the J end lost 2 bases, and 13 bases lay between the germline ends. The CDR3 has 15 residues. Germline V lookup: CDR1 SEHNR, CDR2 FQNEAQ (reference sequence). This CDR3 reads CASSLRWDGNTEAFF. CDR3 DNA: TGTGCCAGCAGCTTGAGATGGGACGGCAACACTGAAGCTTTCTTT.

This rearrangement joins TRBV4-1 to TRBJ2-1, with D uncertain. CDR1 is MGHRA and CDR2 is YSYEKL in the germline V gene. The ends were cut back, 0 bases at V and 4 bases at J, with 7 bases in the middle. The CDR3 runs 14 residues. In DNA, the CDR3 is TGCGCCAGCAGCCAAGATGCCTTGTACAATGAGCAGTTCTTC. This gives the protein CASSQDALYNEQFF.

This chain joins TRBV5-4 and TRBJ1-2, with TRBD1 as a possible D gene (6 bases). The CDR3 contains 14 residues. Deletions cut 4 bases from V and 4 bases from J, with 14 bases between. The germline gives CDR1 SGHNT, CDR2 YYREEE (reference sequence). CDR3 in amino acids: CASSREVRGYGYTF. CDR3 DNA sequence: TGTGCCAGCAGCAGGGAAGTCAGGGGCTATGGCTACACCTTC.

This sequence joins TRBV28 and TRBJ1-2; D is undetermined. Per germline, CDR1 MDHEN and CDR2 SYDVKM. This CDR3 region has 12 residues. The V end lost 7 bases, the J end lost 0 bases, and 6 bases lay between the germline ends. CDR3 sequence (DNA): TGTGCCAGCAATAAAGCTAACTATGGCTACACCTTC. Amino acids: CASNKANYGYTF.

This chain joins TRBV18 and TRBJ2-2; the D gene could be TRBD1 or TRBD2 (5 bases each). The germline V gene encodes CDR1 KGHSH and CDR2 LQKENI. The ends were cut back, 6 bases at V and 4 bases at J, with 21 bases in the middle. This CDR3 comprises 17 residues. The CDR3 sequence is CASSYTIGAVGTGELFF. CDR3 bases: TGTGCCAGCTCGTACACGATCGGGGCGGTCGGCACCGGGGAGCTGTTTTTT.

The J gene is TRBJ1-1, the V gene TRBV18; D perhaps matches TRBD1 (5 bases). CDR1 and CDR2 (germline): KGHSH, LQKENI. CDR3 size: 12 residues. V was shortened by 1 base and J by 9 bases, with 9 bases between the two germline ends. The chain's CDR3 is CASSPREGQAFF. For the CDR3, the DNA is TGTGCCAGCTCACCACGCGAGGGGCAAGCTTTCTTT.

The chain has TRBV2 and TRBJ1-2; possibly TRBD1 for D (5 bases). Between the trimmed V and J ends, which lost 5 bases and 6 bases, there was a span of 10 bases. The CDR3 spans 12 residues. Germline loops: CDR1 SNHLY, CDR2 FYNNEI. The CDR3 DNA is TGTGCCAGCAGTCCGACAGTCCATGGCTACACCTTC. Protein product: CASSPTVHGYTF.

The chain has TRBV13 and TRBJ2-7; a weak D match, TRBD1 (6 bases). The CDR3 consists of 15 residues. V lost 1 base to trimming and J lost 0 bases, with 10 bases between them. Germline lookup yields CDR1 PRHDT and CDR2 FYEKMQ (reference sequence). Here the CDR3 reads CASSLVSQGSYEQYF. In DNA form, the CDR3 reads TGTGCCAGCAGCTTAGTCTCACAGGGCTCCTACGAGCAGTACTTC.

The V gene is TRBV5-1, the J gene TRBJ2-5, with D uncertain. V was clipped by 4 bases and J by 2 bases, with 6 bases between them. The CDR3 is 12 residues long. Germline CDR1 and CDR2: SGHRS and YFSETQ. CDR3 in amino acids: CASSQQQETQYF. The DNA of the CDR3 is TGCGCCAGCAGCCAACAACAAGAGACCCAGTACTTC.

The J gene is TRBJ1-3, the V gene TRBV6-6; TRBD1 agrees at 8 bases. The J segment lost 3 bases and the V segment lost 6 bases, leaving 4 bases of the junction unmatched. CDR3 size: 14 residues. Germline CDR1 reads MNHNY; CDR2 reads SVGAGI (reference sequence). Written as DNA, the CDR3 is TGTGCCAGCAGCAGCAGGGGGCTTGGAAACACCATATATTTT. Protein sequence: CASSSRGLGNTIYF.

The chain has TRBV27 and TRBJ2-7, with D possibly TRBD1 on 6 matching bases. The V gene's germline CDR1 is MNHEY and CDR2 SMNVEV (reference sequence). V lost 5 bases and J 6 bases, leaving 17 bases between the germline ends. This CDR3 has 14 amino acids. The CDR3 sequence is CASSRSGTLLEQYF. The CDR3 region has the DNA TGTGCCAGCAGTAGGTCAGGGACACTTCTCGAGCAGTACTTC.

The chain uses TRBV5-4 and TRBJ2-1; no firm D call. CDR1 and CDR2 (germline): SGHNT, YYREEE (reference sequence). The CDR3 runs to 11 residues. Trimming took 3 bases from V and 10 from J, leaving 8 bases between them. The CDR3 DNA is TGTGCCAGCAGCTCAGGCCGGGAGCAGTTCTTC. Its protein is CASSSGREQFF.

A few counts support this clone. The gene calls are TRBV7-9 and TRBJ2-2; the D is unclear. V lost 1 base and J 4 bases, leaving 10 bases between the germline ends. The CDR3 has 15 amino acids. The V gene's germline CDR1 is SEHNR and CDR2 FQNEAQ (reference sequence). The CDR3 coding sequence is TGTGCCAGCAGCTTAGGTCGGGCCACCACCGGGGAGCTGTTTTTT. Its translation is CASSLGRATTGELFF.

The chain joins TRBV5-4 to TRBJ2-1, with 14 bases matching TRBD2. V dropped 4 bases and J dropped 3; count of bases not matched to a gene: 9. The CDR3 has 18 residues. Germline CDR1 and CDR2: SGHNT and YYREEE (reference sequence). The CDR3, as DNA: TGTGCCAGCAGCCACACGGGACTAGCGGGGGATATCTACAATGAGCAGTTCTTC. Translation gives CASSHTGLAGDIYNEQFF.

V usage is TRBV27 and J usage is TRBJ1-1; 10 bases align to TRBD1. CDR3 length: 17 amino acids. The V gene's germline CDR1 is MNHEY and CDR2 SMNVEV (reference sequence). V shed 2 bases, J shed 4 bases, and the junction held 10 bases outside the gene matches. CDR3 in DNA: TGTGCCAGCAGTTTAGACGCCTCCGGGACAGGGGTCACTGAAGCTTTCTTT. Residues: CASSLDASGTGVTEAFF.

J is TRBJ2-5 and V is TRBV11-2; 12 bases are shared with TRBD2. This CDR3 is built from 17 residues. Germline V CDR1 and CDR2: SGHAT, FQNNGV. The trim removed 5 bases at V and 4 bases at J, leaving 11 bases unmatched. CDR3 amino acids: CASSPTGLAGGRETQYF. In nucleotides, the CDR3 is TGTGCCAGCAGCCCCACCGGGCTAGCGGGGGGGCGAGAGACCCAGTACTTC.

This clone was recorded once. This rearrangement joins TRBV29-1 to TRBJ1-2; D not resolved. Trimming took off 0 bases at V and 2 bases at J, with 10 bases between the two ends. Per the germline V gene, CDR1 is SQVTM and CDR2 is ANQGSEA. The CDR3 contains 14 residues. This CDR3 is CSVEDWEQNYGYTF. CDR3 sequence (DNA): TGCAGCGTTGAAGATTGGGAACAGAACTATGGCTACACCTTC.

The CDR3 DNA sequence: TGTGCCAGCAGCGCCCGATCGGATACGCAGTATTTT. Residues: CASSARSDTQYF. This sequence joins TRBV5-4 and TRBJ2-3; D is uncertain. This CDR3 has 12 amino acids. Germline V gene sequence: CDR1 SGHNT, CDR2 YYREEE (reference sequence). The germline V and J ends were trimmed by 4 bases and 6 bases, with 9 bases remaining between them.

This clone was observed a single time. The chain has TRBV9 and TRBJ1-1, with 7 bases lining up with TRBD1. CDR3 length: 15 residues. Germline CDR1 and CDR2: SGDLS and YYNGEE. J was trimmed by 3 bases and V by 1 base; bases with no gene match: 6. DNA of the CDR3: TGTGCCAGCAGCGTAACAGGGGCCGGGGACACTGAAGCTTTCTTT. This encodes CASSVTGAGDTEAFF.

This chain links TRBV30 with TRBJ2-5, with 9 bases fitting TRBD2. Germline V CDR1 and CDR2: GTSNPN, SVGIG (reference sequence). Trimming at V came to 4 bases and at J to 5 bases, leaving 8 bases not matched to a gene. The CDR3 covers 14 residues. CDR3 amino acids: CAWNAGGPYETQYF. DNA for the CDR3: TGTGCCTGGAATGCGGGGGGGCCTTACGAGACCCAGTACTTC.

The J gene is TRBJ1-4, the V gene TRBV2; tentative D call: TRBD1 (5 bases). CDR1 is SNHLY and CDR2 is FYNNEI in the germline V gene. The length of the CDR3 is 14 residues. Trimming pared 3 bases from V and 8 bases from J, leaving 13 bases between. The CDR3 region is CASSEWRGDEKLFF. DNA for the CDR3: TGTGCCAGCAGTGAGTGGAGGGGTGACGAAAAACTGTTTTTT.

This chain links TRBV25-1 with TRBJ2-3; no reliable D call. This CDR3 has 13 residues. In germline, CDR1 is MGHDK, CDR2 SYGVNS. The V gene lost 0 bases and the J gene lost 6 bases, with 7 bases spanning the gap. CDR3 DNA sequence: TGTGCCAGCAGTGAATATATGGGGGATACGCAGTATTTT. As protein: CASSEYMGDTQYF.

This clone is medium-sized (0.01 to 0.1%) by share. This chain joins TRBV27 and TRBJ1-2, with D unresolved. The germline gives CDR1 MNHEY, CDR2 SMNVEV (reference sequence). Trimming took 5 bases from V and 8 from J, leaving 15 bases between them. This CDR3 is 13 amino acids long. CDR3 residues: CASSPTAAGGYTF. The CDR3 nucleotides read TGTGCCAGCAGTCCCACTGCTGCCGGGGGCTACACCTTC.

The count of this clone is one. The chain recombines TRBV25-1 with TRBJ2-7, with a tentative D call TRBD2 (7 bases). V lost 9 bases and J 4 bases, leaving 16 bases between the germline ends. This CDR3 is built from 13 residues. Germline V lookup: CDR1 MGHDK, CDR2 SYGVNS. DNA for the CDR3: TGTGCCAGGAAAGGGGGGGGGCCTTACGAGCAGTACTTC. This sequence encodes CARKGGGPYEQYF.

In DNA form, the CDR3 reads TGTGCCAGCAGCGCTTTGGACAGGTACCACGAGCAGTACTTC. Translation gives CASSALDRYHEQYF. The gene calls are TRBV5-6 and TRBJ2-7; 7 bases agree with TRBD1. In germline, CDR1 is SGHDT, CDR2 YYEEEE. This CDR3 is 14 amino acids long. V trimming: 4 bases; J trimming: 5 bases; junction bases outside the gene matches: 9. Full variable domain (remainder filled in from reference TRBV5-6 and TRBJ2-7): DAGVTQSPTHLIKTRGQQVTLRCSPKSGHDTVSWYQQALGQGPQFIFQYYEEEERQRGNFPDRFSGHQFPNYSSELNVNALLLGDSALYLCASSALDRYHEQYFGPGTRLTVT.

The V gene is TRBV27, the J gene TRBJ1-5, with D unresolved. Trimming took off 8 bases at V and 6 bases at J, with 14 bases between the two ends. Germline CDR1 reads MNHEY; CDR2 reads SMNVEV (reference sequence). This CDR3 contains 13 residues. CDR3 sequence reads: CASQLYGGQPQHF. CDR3 sequence (DNA): TGTGCCAGCCAGTTATACGGAGGTCAGCCCCAGCATTTT.

The chain couples TRBV7-9 to TRBJ2-3; TRBD1 might be the D (5 bases). From germline, CDR1 is SEHNR and CDR2 FQNEAQ (reference sequence). The CDR3 loop spans 18 amino acids. Deletions cut 3 bases from V and 5 bases from J, with 24 bases between. The CDR3 DNA is TGTGCCAGCAGCTTGGGGCGAGGCAGCCCCCGAAGAGGAGATACGCAGTATTTT. This sequence encodes CASSLGRGSPRRGDTQYF.

This chain uses TRBV7-9 with TRBJ2-3, with no clear D. V was pared by 3 bases and J by 4 bases, with 5 bases between. CDR1 SEHNR and CDR2 FQNEAQ come from the germline V gene (reference sequence). The CDR3 contains 12 residues. CDR3 region: CASSFRADTQYF. The CDR3 nucleotides read TGTGCCAGCAGCTTCCGGGCAGATACGCAGTATTTT.